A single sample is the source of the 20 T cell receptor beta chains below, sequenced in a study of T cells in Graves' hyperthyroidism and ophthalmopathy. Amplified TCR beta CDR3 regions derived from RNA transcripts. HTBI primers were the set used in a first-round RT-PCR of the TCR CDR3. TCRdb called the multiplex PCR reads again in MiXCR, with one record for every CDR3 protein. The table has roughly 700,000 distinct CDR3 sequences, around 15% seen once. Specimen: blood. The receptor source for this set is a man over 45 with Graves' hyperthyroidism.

This CDR3 is CASSGGPIARAEQYF. DNA for the CDR3: TGTGCCAGCAGCGGAGGCCCAATAGCCCGCGCCGAGCAGTACTTC. The chain combines TRBV9 with TRBJ2-7; D remains unclear. The V and J ends lost 3 bases and 6 bases respectively, with 19 bases between them. Germline V lookup: CDR1 SGDLS, CDR2 YYNGEE. The CDR3 is 15 residues long.

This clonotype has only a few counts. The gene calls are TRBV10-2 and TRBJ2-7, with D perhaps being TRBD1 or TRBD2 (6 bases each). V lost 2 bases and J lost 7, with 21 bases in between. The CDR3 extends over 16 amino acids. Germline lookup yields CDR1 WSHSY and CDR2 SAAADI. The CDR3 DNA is TGCGCCAGCAGTGAGACAAAAGGGGGGCTAGTAGGAGAGCAGTACTTC. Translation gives CASSETKGGLVGEQYF.

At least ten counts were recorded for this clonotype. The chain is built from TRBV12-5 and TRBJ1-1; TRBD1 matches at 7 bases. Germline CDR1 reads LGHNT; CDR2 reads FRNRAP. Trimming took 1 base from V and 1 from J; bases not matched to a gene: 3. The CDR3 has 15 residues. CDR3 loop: CASGLGPGGNTEAFF. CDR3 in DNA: TGTGCTAGTGGTTTGGGTCCAGGGGGGAACACTGAAGCTTTCTTT.

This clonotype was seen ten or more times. The CDR3 DNA reads as TGTGCCAGCAGGAAAACCGGGACAGGGAGGCACGAGCAGTACTTC. Encoded protein: CASRKTGTGRHEQYF. The rearrangement joins TRBV7-2 to TRBJ2-7, with TRBD1 matching 9 bases. The germline V gene has CDR1 SGHTA and CDR2 FQGNSA. The CDR3 contains 15 residues. V lost 6 bases, J lost 5 bases, and 11 bases stayed unmatched.

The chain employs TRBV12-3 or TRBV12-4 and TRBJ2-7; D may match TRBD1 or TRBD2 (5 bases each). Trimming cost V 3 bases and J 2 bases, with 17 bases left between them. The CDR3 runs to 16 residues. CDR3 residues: CASSFYLGRRTYEQYF. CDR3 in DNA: TGTGCCAGCAGTTTTTATCTGGGACGGCGAACCTACGAGCAGTACTTC.

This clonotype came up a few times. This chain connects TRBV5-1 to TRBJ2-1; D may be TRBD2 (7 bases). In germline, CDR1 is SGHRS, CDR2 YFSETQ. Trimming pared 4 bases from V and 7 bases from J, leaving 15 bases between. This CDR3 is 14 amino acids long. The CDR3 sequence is CASSASGGGNEQFF. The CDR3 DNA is TGCGCCAGCAGCGCTAGCGGAGGGGGGAATGAGCAGTTCTTC.

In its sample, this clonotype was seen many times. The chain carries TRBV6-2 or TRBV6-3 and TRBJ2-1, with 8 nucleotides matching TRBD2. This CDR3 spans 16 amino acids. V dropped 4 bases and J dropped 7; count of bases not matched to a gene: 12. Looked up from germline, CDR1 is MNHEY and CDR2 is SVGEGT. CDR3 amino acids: CASSSDFSGKGNEQFF. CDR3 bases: TGTGCCAGCAGTTCCGACTTTAGCGGGAAAGGGAATGAGCAGTTCTTC.

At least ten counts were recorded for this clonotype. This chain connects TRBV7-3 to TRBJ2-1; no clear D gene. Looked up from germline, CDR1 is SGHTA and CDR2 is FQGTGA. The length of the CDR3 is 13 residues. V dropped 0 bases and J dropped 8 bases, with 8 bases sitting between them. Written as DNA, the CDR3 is TGTGCCAGCAGCTTAACCAGAAGGGATGAGCAGTTCTTC. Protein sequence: CASSLTRRDEQFF.

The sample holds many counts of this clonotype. CDR3 nucleotides: TGTGCCAGCAACGGGGCCCATAGCTCACCCCTCCACTTT. As protein: CASNGAHSSPLHF. The V call is TRBV2, the J call TRBJ1-6; tentatively, D is TRBD1 (5 bases). Germline V gene sequence: CDR1 SNHLY, CDR2 FYNNEI. The CDR3 loop spans 13 amino acids. Trimming pared 7 bases from V and 10 bases from J, leaving 14 bases between. The variable domain in full, completed from reference TRBV2 and TRBJ1-6, reads EPEVTQTPSHQVTQMGQEVILRCVPISNHLYFYWYRQILGQKVEFLVSFYNNEISEKSEIFDDQFSVERPDGSNFTLKIRSTKLEDSAMYFCASNGAHSSPLHFGNGTRLTVT.

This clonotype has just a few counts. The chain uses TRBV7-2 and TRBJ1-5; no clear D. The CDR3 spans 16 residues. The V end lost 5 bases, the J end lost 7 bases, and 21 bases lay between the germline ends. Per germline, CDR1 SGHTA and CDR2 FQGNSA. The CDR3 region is CASSPTPTFAEQPQHF. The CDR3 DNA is TGTGCCAGCAGCCCCACCCCGACGTTCGCAGAACAGCCCCAGCATTTT.

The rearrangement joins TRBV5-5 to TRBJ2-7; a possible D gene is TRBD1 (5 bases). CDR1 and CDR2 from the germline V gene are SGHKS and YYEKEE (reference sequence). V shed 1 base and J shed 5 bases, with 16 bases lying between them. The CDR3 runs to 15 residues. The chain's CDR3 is CASSLQGEAWDEQYF. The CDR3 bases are TGTGCCAGCAGCTTGCAGGGTGAGGCGTGGGACGAGCAGTACTTC.

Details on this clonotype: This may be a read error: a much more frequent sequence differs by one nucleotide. CDR3 in amino acids: CSETREIPAYEQYF. The DNA for the CDR3 is TGCAGCGAGACCCGGGAGATCCCTGCCTACGAGCAGTACTTC. The chain couples TRBV29-1 to TRBJ2-7, with D possibly being TRBD2 (6 bases). This CDR3 is built from 14 residues. V dropped 7 bases and J dropped 2 bases, with 18 bases sitting between them. Germline CDR1 SQVTM, CDR2 ANQGSEA.

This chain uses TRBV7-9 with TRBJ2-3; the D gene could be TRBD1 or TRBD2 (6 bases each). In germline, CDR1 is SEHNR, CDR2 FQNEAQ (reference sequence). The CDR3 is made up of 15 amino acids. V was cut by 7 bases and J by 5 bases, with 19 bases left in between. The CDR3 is CASTESGGGEDTQYF. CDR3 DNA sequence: TGTGCCAGCACCGAGTCAGGAGGGGGTGAAGATACGCAGTATTTT.

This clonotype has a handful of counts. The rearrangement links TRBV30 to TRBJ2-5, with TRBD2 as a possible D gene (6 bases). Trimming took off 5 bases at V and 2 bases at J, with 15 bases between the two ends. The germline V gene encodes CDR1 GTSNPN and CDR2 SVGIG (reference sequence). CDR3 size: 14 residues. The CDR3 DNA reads TGTGCCTGGGGGACTCGGGCTAATCAAGAGACCCAGTACTTC. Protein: CAWGTRANQETQYF.

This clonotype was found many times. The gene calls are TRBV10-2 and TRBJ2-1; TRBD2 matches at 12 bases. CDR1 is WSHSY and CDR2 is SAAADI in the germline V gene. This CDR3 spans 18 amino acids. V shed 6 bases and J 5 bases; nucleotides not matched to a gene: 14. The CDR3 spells CASRRGTSGREADNEQFF. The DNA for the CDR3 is TGCGCCAGCAGACGCGGGACTAGCGGGCGGGAAGCCGACAATGAGCAGTTCTTC.

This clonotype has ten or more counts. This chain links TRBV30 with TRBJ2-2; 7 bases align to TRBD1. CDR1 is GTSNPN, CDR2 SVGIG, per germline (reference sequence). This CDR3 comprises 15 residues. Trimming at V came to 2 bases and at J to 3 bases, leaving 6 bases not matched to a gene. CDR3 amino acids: CAWSPWTGDTGELFF. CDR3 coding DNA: TGTGCCTGGAGTCCGTGGACAGGTGACACCGGGGAGCTGTTTTTT.

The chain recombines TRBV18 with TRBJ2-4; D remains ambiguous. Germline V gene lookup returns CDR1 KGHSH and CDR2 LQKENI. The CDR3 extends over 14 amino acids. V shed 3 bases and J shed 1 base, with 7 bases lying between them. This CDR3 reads CASSPGVAKNIQYF. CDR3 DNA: TGTGCCAGCTCACCTGGGGTTGCCAAAAACATTCAGTACTTC.

The CDR3 DNA sequence: TGTGCCAGCACTTTCTTCACGGATACGCAGTATTTT. Translating it yields CASTFFTDTQYF. The V and J genes are TRBV7-3 and TRBJ2-3, with no clear D. Trimming took off 7 bases at V and 6 bases at J, with 11 bases between the two ends. CDR1 is SGHTA and CDR2 is FQGTGA in the germline V gene. CDR3 size: 12 residues.

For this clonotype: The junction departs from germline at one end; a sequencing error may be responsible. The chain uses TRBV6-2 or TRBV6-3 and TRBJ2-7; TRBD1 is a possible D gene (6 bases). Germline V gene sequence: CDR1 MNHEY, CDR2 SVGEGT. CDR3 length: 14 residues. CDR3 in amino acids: CASSSRTASYGQYF. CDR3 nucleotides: TGTGCCAGCAGTTCACGGACAGCCTCCTACGGGCAGTACTTC.

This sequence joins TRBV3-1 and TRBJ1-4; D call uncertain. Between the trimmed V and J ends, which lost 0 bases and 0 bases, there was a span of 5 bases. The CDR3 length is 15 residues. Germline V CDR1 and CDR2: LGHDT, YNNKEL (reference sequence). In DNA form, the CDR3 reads TGTGCCAGCAGCCAAGAGGGCGCAACTAATGAAAAACTGTTTTTT. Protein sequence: CASSQEGATNEKLFF.